This TCR beta chain was recovered during a study of blood T cell repertoires in COVID-19. On the study more broadly: The cDNA or gDNA used as material had been derived from T cells, B-cell-depleted T cells, or PBMCs.

The CDR3 spans 14 residues. The germline CDR1 and CDR2 sequences are PRHDT and FYEKMQ (reference sequence). V was clipped by 6 bases and J by 1 base, with 13 bases between them. Per the original methods: Amplified reference gene primers provided the basis for estimating nucleated cell counts. Assay: immunoSEQ multiplex PCR; the TCRdb copy retains only in-frame clones and omits some. V and J calls and clone size are given by that table; D and trimming were obtained from the DNA. Altogether about 200,000 clones are present, 70% to 90% being singletons, with the ten largest covering more than 8.5%. The sample taken for sequencing was peripheral blood. The receptor's source is a woman between 50 and 59 years old with COVID-19, enrolled during active disease. This chain links TRBV13 with TRBJ2-7; D remains unclear. The CDR3 nucleotides read TGTGCCAGCAGTCCACCCCACTTTTCCTACGAGCAGTACTTC. Its protein is CASSPPHFSYEQYF.